These 25 T cell receptor beta chains were sequenced from one sample in a study of response to subunit inactivated influenza vaccine. TCRdb reanalysed the RT-PCR reads using MiXCR and keeps one entry per CDR3 protein. Here the sample spans roughly 790,000 distinct CDR3 sequences, approximately 22% being singletons. The sample in question was PBMCs from blood, obtained about 5 days after vaccination. These receptors originate from a man aged 50-59 years who received an inactivated influenza vaccine.

The chain carries TRBV12-3 or TRBV12-4 and TRBJ1-3; no reliable D call. This CDR3 comprises 13 residues. Trimming removed 2 bases at V and 2 bases at J, with 4 bases between. CDR3: CASSLRAGNTIYF. The CDR3 DNA reads TGTGCCAGCAGTTTAAGGGCTGGAAACACCATATATTTT.

This clonotype was counted a few times. The V and J genes are TRBV6-2 or TRBV6-3 and TRBJ2-7; the D gene is possibly TRBD1 (5 bases). The CDR3 covers 13 residues. Trimming stripped 2 bases from V and 7 bases from J, with 12 bases between. CDR1 and CDR2 from the germline V gene are MNHEY and SVGEGT. CDR3 sequence (DNA): TGTGCCAGCAGTTACAATGGGGCAAGAGAGCAGTACTTC. Encoded protein: CASSYNGAREQYF.

The table lists this clonotype with a few counts. The rearrangement uses TRBV6-1 and TRBJ2-3; 13 bases agree with TRBD2. The V and J ends lost 7 bases and 2 bases, in that order; junction bases with no gene match: 6. The CDR3 covers 16 residues. Per germline, CDR1 MNHNS and CDR2 SASEGT. CDR3 residues: CASTRTSGGNTDTQYF. The CDR3 DNA follows: TGTGCCAGCACCCGGACTAGCGGGGGCAACACAGATACGCAGTATTTT.

This clonotype has more than one count but fewer than ten. This chain joins TRBV7-9 and TRBJ2-5, with D perhaps matching TRBD1 or TRBD2 (5 bases each). Trimming cost V 5 bases and J 4 bases, with 20 bases left between them. This CDR3 has 16 residues. The germline CDR1 and CDR2 sequences are SEHNR and FQNEAQ (reference sequence). The CDR3, as DNA: TGTGCCAGCAGCGCAGTAGAGGGGCCAGGGCGAGAGACCCAGTACTTC. Translation gives CASSAVEGPGRETQYF. The variable domain in full, completed from reference TRBV7-9 and TRBJ2-5, reads DTGVSQNPRHKITKRGQNVTFRCDPISEHNRLYWYRQTLGQGPEFLTYFQNEAQLEKSRLLSDRFSAERPKGSFSTLEIQRTEQGDSAMYLCASSAVEGPGRETQYFGPGTRLLVL.

In nucleotides, the CDR3 is TGTGCCAGCAGCGGACCTTTTGACAGACCCTCTGGGGCCAACGTCCTGACTTTC. It translates to CASSGPFDRPSGANVLTF. V usage is TRBV3-1 and J usage is TRBJ2-6; a weak D match, TRBD1 (5 bases). Germline V lookup: CDR1 LGHDT, CDR2 YNNKEL (reference sequence). The CDR3 runs 18 residues. V lost 5 bases to trimming and J lost 0 bases, with 17 bases between them. The whole variable domain, remainder taken from reference TRBV3-1 and TRBJ2-6, is DTAVSQTPKYLVTQMGNDKSIKCEQNLGHDTMYWYKQDSKKFLKIMFSYNNKELIINETVPNRFSPKSPDKAHLNLHINSLELGDSAVYFCASSGPFDRPSGANVLTFGAGSRLTVL.

This clonotype was observed at least ten times. The chain uses TRBV5-5 and TRBJ2-1; D uncertain. Trimming stripped 0 bases from V and 7 bases from J, with 11 bases between. Germline lookup yields CDR1 SGHKS and CDR2 YYEKEE (reference sequence). The CDR3 runs to 14 residues. Here the CDR3 DNA reads TGTGCCAGCAGCTTGGAAGGCTTGGGGAATGAGCAGTTCTTC. This gives the protein CASSLEGLGNEQFF.

The CDR3 loop reads CASSLRVGRGTDTQYF. CDR3 sequence (DNA): TGTGCCAGCAGCTTAAGGGTTGGGCGGGGCACAGATACGCAGTATTTT. This chain uses TRBV7-3 with TRBJ2-3; weak D call: TRBD2 (5 bases). Trimming removed 1 base from V and 1 base from J, with 12 bases in between. The CDR3 contains 16 residues. Germline lookup yields CDR1 SGHTA and CDR2 FQGTGA.

The rearrangement uses TRBV20-1 and TRBJ2-7, with TRBD1 matching over 8 bases. Germline CDR1 and CDR2: DFQATT and SNEGSKA (reference sequence). This CDR3 is built from 14 residues. J was trimmed by 2 bases and V by 5 bases; bases with no gene match: 8. The CDR3 sequence: CSAEPGQVTYEQYF. The CDR3 nucleotides read TGCAGTGCTGAACCGGGACAGGTCACCTACGAGCAGTACTTC.

The chain links TRBV20-1 to TRBJ2-7; 13 nucleotides agree with TRBD2. This CDR3 spans 17 amino acids. CDR1 and CDR2 (germline): DFQATT, SNEGSKA (reference sequence). Trimming at V came to 6 bases and at J to 4 bases, leaving 15 bases not matched to a gene. The CDR3 protein is CSAAMVGPGLAGYEQYF. CDR3 DNA sequence: TGCAGTGCGGCCATGGTGGGTCCGGGACTAGCGGGATACGAGCAGTACTTC.

This clonotype was observed a few times. Here the CDR3 reads CASSLGSGRYEQYF. The CDR3 bases are TGTGCCAGCAGCTTAGGGAGCGGGAGGTACGAGCAGTACTTC. The chain carries TRBV7-8 and TRBJ2-7; 9 nucleotides align to TRBD2. Trimming removed 1 base from V and 4 bases from J; junction bases left unmatched: 2. There are 14 residues in the CDR3. Germline lookup yields CDR1 SGHVS and CDR2 FQNEAQ.

This clonotype was seen a handful of times. The chain has TRBV18 and TRBJ2-7; 7 bases are shared with TRBD1. Germline V gene sequence: CDR1 KGHSH, CDR2 LQKENI. J lost 4 bases, V lost 2 bases, and 5 bases had no gene match. There are 14 residues in the CDR3. CDR3 sequence reads: CASSPGRGKYEQYF. The CDR3 nucleotides are TGTGCCAGCTCACCAGGCAGGGGGAAATACGAGCAGTACTTC.

This chain links TRBV7-9 with TRBJ2-2; TRBD2 might be the D (5 bases). There are 15 residues in the CDR3. Trimming removed 0 bases from V and 3 bases from J, with 8 bases in between. Germline V CDR1 and CDR2: SEHNR, FQNEAQ (reference sequence). The CDR3, as DNA: TGTGCCAGCAGCTTAGCGCGAGGGCACACCGGGGAGCTGTTTTTT. This translates into CASSLARGHTGELFF.

This sequence joins TRBV20-1 and TRBJ2-3; weak D call: TRBD2 (6 bases). The V gene's germline CDR1 is DFQATT and CDR2 SNEGSKA (reference sequence). The CDR3 is 15 amino acids. Trimming took off 3 bases at V and 4 bases at J, with 17 bases between the two ends. The CDR3 sequence: CSARNSGLGADTQYF. For the CDR3, the DNA is TGCAGTGCTAGGAATAGCGGTCTCGGCGCAGATACGCAGTATTTT.

This rearrangement joins TRBV5-1 to TRBJ2-7; no clear D gene. Trimming removed 4 bases from V and 0 bases from J, with 11 bases in between. This CDR3 has 14 amino acids. Germline CDR1 is SGHRS and CDR2 is YFSETQ. CDR3 sequence reads: CASSPDMSSYEQYF. The CDR3 DNA sequence: TGCGCCAGCAGCCCAGACATGAGCTCCTACGAGCAGTACTTC.

This clonotype was detected only once. V is TRBV5-1 and J is TRBJ1-1; D not certain. The germline V and J ends were trimmed by 0 bases and 0 bases, with 9 bases remaining between them. The CDR3 is 15 residues long. CDR1 is SGHRS and CDR2 is YFSETQ in the germline V gene. The CDR3 sequence: CASSLAAQLNTEAFF. The CDR3 region has the DNA TGCGCCAGCAGCTTGGCCGCGCAGTTGAACACTGAAGCTTTCTTT.

This sequence joins TRBV10-3 and TRBJ2-1, with 9 bases lining up with TRBD2. The length of the CDR3 is 14 residues. Per germline, CDR1 ENHRY and CDR2 SYGVKD. With V trimmed by 2 bases and J by 8 bases, 4 bases remained unmatched. The CDR3 is CAISETIAGDEQFF. CDR3 in DNA: TGTGCCATCAGTGAGACGATAGCGGGAGATGAGCAGTTCTTC.

J is TRBJ1-5 and V is TRBV6-2 or TRBV6-3; D not resolved. From germline, CDR1 is MNHEY and CDR2 SVGEGT. Between the trimmed V and J ends, which lost 4 bases and 7 bases, there was a span of 17 bases. This CDR3 has 15 amino acids. The DNA for the CDR3 is TGTGCCAGCAGTTTTAATCTAGGCGTGGAGCAGCCCCAGCATTTT. Translating gives CASSFNLGVEQPQHF.

The chain employs TRBV5-5 and TRBJ1-1; D remains ambiguous. Looked up from germline, CDR1 is SGHKS and CDR2 is YYEKEE (reference sequence). The length of the CDR3 is 14 residues. V lost 4 bases, J lost 0 bases, and 10 bases lay in between. This chain's CDR3 is CASSPIGVNTEAFF. CDR3 sequence (DNA): TGTGCCAGCAGCCCCATTGGAGTGAACACTGAAGCTTTCTTT.

The chain combines TRBV6-5 with TRBJ2-1, with a weak D call TRBD2 (6 bases). The V end was cut by 4 bases, the J end by 8 bases, with 18 bases between. CDR3 length: 15 residues. Germline assignment: CDR1 MNHEY and CDR2 SVGAGI. CDR3 coding DNA: TGTGCCAGCAGTTCGGCGGGGAGGCGGTGGGATGAGCAGTTCTTC. This gives the protein CASSSAGRRWDEQFF.

This chain joins TRBV6-2 or TRBV6-3 and TRBJ2-7, with a possible D match to TRBD1 (5 bases). Trimming removed 0 bases from V and 5 bases from J, with 11 bases in between. Looked up from germline, CDR1 is MNHEY and CDR2 is SVGEGT. The CDR3 has 14 amino acids. CDR3 amino acids: CASSYSHRINEQYF. The CDR3 nucleotides read TGTGCCAGCAGTTACTCCCACAGGATTAACGAGCAGTACTTC.

This clonotype showed up just a few times. The genes are TRBV10-3 and TRBJ2-3; 7 bases agree with TRBD2. Trimming removed 10 bases from V and 0 bases from J; junction bases left unmatched: 7. This CDR3 spans 14 amino acids. Per germline, CDR1 ENHRY and CDR2 SYGVKD. The CDR3 sequence is CASRLATSTDTQYF. The CDR3 DNA reads TGTGCCAGCCGACTAGCCACTAGCACAGATACGCAGTATTTT.

This clonotype was counted between two and nine times. V is TRBV6-2 or TRBV6-3 and J is TRBJ2-7; D may correspond to TRBD1 or TRBD2 (5 bases each). V was cut by 4 bases and J by 3 bases, with 22 bases left in between. Germline lookup yields CDR1 MNHEY and CDR2 SVGEGT. CDR3 length: 17 amino acids. In DNA, the CDR3 is TGTGCCAGCAGTTCCTCATCCGGGACCACGGCGGGCTACGAGCAGTACTTC. This encodes CASSSSSGTTAGYEQYF.

V usage is TRBV7-9 and J usage is TRBJ2-7, with a possible D match to TRBD1 (5 bases). The CDR3 contains 11 residues. CDR1 and CDR2 from the germline V gene are SEHNR and FQNEAQ (reference sequence). The germline V and J ends were trimmed by 5 bases and 7 bases, with 9 bases remaining between them. DNA of the CDR3: TGTGCCAGCAGCACCAACAGGGAGCAGTACTTC. Translating gives CASSTNREQYF. Using reference TRBV7-9 and TRBJ2-7 for the parts outside the CDR3, the full variable domain is DTGVSQNPRHKITKRGQNVTFRCDPISEHNRLYWYRQTLGQGPEFLTYFQNEAQLEKSRLLSDRFSAERPKGSFSTLEIQRTEQGDSAMYLCASSTNREQYFGPGTRLTVT.

In its sample, this clonotype was seen a few times. V usage is TRBV6-1 and J usage is TRBJ2-7; perhaps TRBD1 as D (5 bases). This CDR3 spans 13 amino acids. Trimming took 8 bases from V and 4 from J, leaving 15 bases between them. CDR1 and CDR2 (germline): MNHNS, SASEGT. The CDR3 nucleotides read TGTGCCAGCGCTGGAAGAAAGGGGTACGAGCAGTACTTC. This sequence encodes CASAGRKGYEQYF.

This clonotype was detected only a few times. V usage is TRBV7-2 and J usage is TRBJ2-1; 9 bases are shared with TRBD2. The CDR3 spans 16 residues. The V segment lost 1 base and the J segment 9 bases; nucleotides outside the gene matches: 10. The V gene's germline CDR1 is SGHTA and CDR2 FQGNSA. In DNA, the CDR3 is TGTGCCAGCAGCTTAGAGGGCGGGGGGGTTCTGGGTGAGCAGTTCTTC. Translated, it gives CASSLEGGGVLGEQFF.